This T cell receptor (beta chain) was identified during a study of post-analysis software for immune sequencing data. Whole-study results and caveats: Co-batched samples clustered tightly together by F measure. With TRBV5-6, TRBV5-1 and TRBV20-1 included, 5 or 6 TRBV segments were more frequent in patients than in controls.

This clonotype has more than one count but fewer than ten. Its target is not known. Included in the TCR beta cDNA libraries were unique molecular identifiers. TCRdb re-analysed the PCR reads in MiXCR, keeping a single row per CDR3 protein. The sample shows roughly 400,000 distinct CDR3 sequences, roughly 40% of them seen only once. The V end was cut by 0 bases, the J end by 9 bases, with 7 bases between. Germline loops: CDR1 SGHRS, CDR2 YFSETQ. This CDR3 is built from 12 residues. Sequencing input: blood. The receptor was derived from a girl aged 2 to 9 with multiple sclerosis. V gene TRBV5-1 combines with J gene TRBJ2-1; no reliable D call. CDR3 sequence (DNA): TGCGCCAGCAGCTTGGAATTCCGTGAGCAGTTCTTC. It is translated as CASSLEFREQFF.